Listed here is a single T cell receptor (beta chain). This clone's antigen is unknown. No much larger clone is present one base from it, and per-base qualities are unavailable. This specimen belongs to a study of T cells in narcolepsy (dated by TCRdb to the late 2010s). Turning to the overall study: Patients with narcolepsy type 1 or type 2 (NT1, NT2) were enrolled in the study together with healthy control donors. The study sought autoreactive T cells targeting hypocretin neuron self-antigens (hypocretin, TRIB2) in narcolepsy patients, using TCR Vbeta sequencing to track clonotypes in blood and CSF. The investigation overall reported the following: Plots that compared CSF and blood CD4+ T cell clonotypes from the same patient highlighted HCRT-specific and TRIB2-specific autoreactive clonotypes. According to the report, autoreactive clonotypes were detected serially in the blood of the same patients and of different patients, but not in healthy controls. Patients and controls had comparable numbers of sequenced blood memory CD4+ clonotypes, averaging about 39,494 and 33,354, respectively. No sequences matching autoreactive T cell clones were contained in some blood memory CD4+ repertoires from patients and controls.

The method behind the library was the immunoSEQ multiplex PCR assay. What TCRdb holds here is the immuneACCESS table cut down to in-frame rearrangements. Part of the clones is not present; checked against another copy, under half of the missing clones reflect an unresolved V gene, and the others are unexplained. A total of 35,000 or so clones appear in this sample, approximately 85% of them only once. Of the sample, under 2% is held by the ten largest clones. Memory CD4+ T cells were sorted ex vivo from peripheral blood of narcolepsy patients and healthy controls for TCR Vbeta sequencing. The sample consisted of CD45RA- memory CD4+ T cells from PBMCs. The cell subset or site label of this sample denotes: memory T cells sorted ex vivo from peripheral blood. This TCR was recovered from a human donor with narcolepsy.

This receptor carries the CDR3 CASSPDRGNYGYTF. In nucleotides, the sequence is TGTGCCAGCAGTCCGGACAGGGGCAACTATGGCTACACCTTC. The rearranged chain carries TRBV6-5 and TRBJ1-2, and 9 bases in between align with TRBD1. CDR1 and CDR2 (MNHEY, SVGAGI) derive from the germline V gene. The CDR3 covers 14 residues, taking in both the cysteine and the phenylalanine. Solely the CDR3 DNA is kept, with 42 bases framed from the first base. V lost 5 bases and J lost 2 bases, and the count of bases not matched to a germline gene is 3.